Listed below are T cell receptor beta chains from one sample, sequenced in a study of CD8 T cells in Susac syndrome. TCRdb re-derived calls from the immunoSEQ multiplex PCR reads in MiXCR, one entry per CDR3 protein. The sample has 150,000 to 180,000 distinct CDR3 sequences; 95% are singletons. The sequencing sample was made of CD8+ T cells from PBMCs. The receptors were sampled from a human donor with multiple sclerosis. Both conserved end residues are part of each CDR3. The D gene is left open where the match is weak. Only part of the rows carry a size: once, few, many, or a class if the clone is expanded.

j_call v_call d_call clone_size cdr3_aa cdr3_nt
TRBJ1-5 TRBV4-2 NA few CASSQESGLGQPQHF TGTGCCAGCAGCCAAGAATCGGGTCTGGGACAGCCCCAGCATTTT
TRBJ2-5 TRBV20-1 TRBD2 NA CSARDPGLARQETQYF TGCAGTGCTAGGGACCCCGGACTAGCAAGGCAAGAGACCCAGTACTTC
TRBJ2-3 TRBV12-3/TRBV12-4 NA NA CASSPDTQYF TGTGCCAGCAGTCCAGATACGCAGTATTTT
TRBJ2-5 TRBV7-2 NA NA CASSLGWSLIHQETQYF TGTGCCAGCAGCCTGGGTTGGTCGCTAATTCACCAAGAGACCCAGTACTTC
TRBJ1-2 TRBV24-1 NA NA CATSDRGDGYTF TGTGCCACCAGTGATAGGGGAGATGGCTACACCTTC
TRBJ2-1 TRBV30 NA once CAWSENSYNEQFF TGTGCCTGGAGTGAAAACTCCTACAATGAGCAGTTCTTC
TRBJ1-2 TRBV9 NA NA CASSVEWGTNYGYTF TGTGCCAGCAGCGTAGAGTGGGGAACCAACTATGGCTACACCTTC
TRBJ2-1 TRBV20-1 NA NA CSARVSSRSNNEQFF TGCAGTGCTAGAGTGTCTAGCCGATCAAACAATGAGCAGTTCTTC
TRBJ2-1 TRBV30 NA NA CVGGPGSSYNEQFF TGTGTCGGAGGTCCCGGGAGCTCCTACAATGAGCAGTTCTTC
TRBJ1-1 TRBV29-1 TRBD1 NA CSAGGQFDTEAFF TGCAGCGCGGGGGGACAGTTTGACACTGAAGCTTTCTTT
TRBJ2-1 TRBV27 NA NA CASSRDYNEQFF TGTGCCAGCAGTCGGGACTACAATGAGCAGTTCTTC
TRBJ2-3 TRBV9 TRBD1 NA CASSPRGDRDTQYF TGTGCCAGCAGCCCCCGTGGGGACAGGGATACGCAGTATTTT
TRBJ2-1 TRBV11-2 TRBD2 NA CASSPRGLADRNEQFF TGTGCCAGCAGCCCTCGGGGACTAGCGGATCGGAATGAGCAGTTCTTC
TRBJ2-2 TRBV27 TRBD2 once CASSLGLAVGELFF TGTGCCAGCAGTTTGGGACTAGCGGTCGGGGAGCTGTTTTTT
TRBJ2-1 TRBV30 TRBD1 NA CAWSMTGNEQFF TGTGCCTGGAGTATGACAGGGAATGAGCAGTTCTTC
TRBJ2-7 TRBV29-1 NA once CSVDGSRRGSYEQYF TGCAGCGTCGATGGTTCTAGGCGGGGTTCCTACGAGCAGTACTTC